This entry lists 10 T cell receptor beta chains sequenced from one sample in a study of blood T cell repertoires in COVID-19. Sequencing was performed with immunoSEQ multiplex PCR; in TCRdb, only in-frame clones are kept and a portion is missing. The sample contains about 360,000 clones, more than 85% of which appear only once. Sample: peripheral blood. The receptors derive from a human donor in a cohort sampled during active COVID-19.

The chain has TRBV11-2 and TRBJ1-2; TRBD1 agrees at 9 bases. V dropped 6 bases and J dropped 3; count of bases not matched to a gene: 5. The CDR3 consists of 14 residues. Germline assignment: CDR1 SGHAT and CDR2 FQNNGV. In DNA, the CDR3 is TGTGCCAGCAGGTCGGACAGGGGAGACTATGGCTACACCTTC. Protein: CASRSDRGDYGYTF.

V gene TRBV7-3 combines with J gene TRBJ2-3; 10 bases agree with TRBD2. The CDR3 runs to 16 residues. Germline trimming cut 5 bases from V and 6 bases from J; bases unmatched to any gene: 11. Germline assignment: CDR1 SGHTA and CDR2 FQGTGA. The CDR3, as DNA: TGTGCCAGCAGCCCCCGAGCGGGGGGGTCCCGGGATACGCAGTATTTT. It translates to CASSPRAGGSRDTQYF.

The chain couples TRBV30 to TRBJ2-7; TRBD1 aligns across 8 bases. The CDR3 runs 15 residues. CDR1 and CDR2 (germline): GTSNPN, SVGIG (reference sequence). Trimming cost V 2 bases and J 5 bases; bases outside gene matches: 11. CDR3 nucleotide sequence: TGTGCCTGGAGTTCTCGGACAGGGCGGGTCGACGAGCAGTACTTC. This encodes CAWSSRTGRVDEQYF. Drawing the rest from reference TRBV30 and TRBJ2-7, the complete variable domain is SQTIHQWPATLVQPVGSPLSLECTVEGTSNPNLYWYRQAAGRGLQLLFYSVGIGQISSEVPQNLSASRPQDRQFILSSKKLLLSDSGFYLCAWSSRTGRVDEQYFGPGTRLTVT.

The rearrangement joins TRBV5-6 to TRBJ1-2; D may be TRBD1 (6 bases). Germline values: CDR1 SGHDT, CDR2 YYEEEE. Between the trimmed V and J ends, which lost 1 base and 6 bases, there was a span of 13 bases. The CDR3 has 14 residues. CDR3 bases: TGTGCCAGCAGCTTGCGGCCGGGGACACATGGCTACACCTTC. It specifies CASSLRPGTHGYTF.

The chain couples TRBV7-2 to TRBJ2-1; D is perhaps TRBD1 (6 bases). With 1 base removed from V and 0 bases from J, the gap between germline ends came to 7 bases. Germline V gives CDR1 SGHTA, CDR2 FQGNSA. The CDR3 has 15 residues. The CDR3 region is CASSLGRGSYNEQFF. CDR3 DNA sequence: TGTGCCAGCAGCTTAGGCAGGGGCTCCTACAATGAGCAGTTCTTC.

The rearrangement joins TRBV5-6 to TRBJ1-1; no reliable D call. CDR3 length equals 15 residues. Germline V gives CDR1 SGHDT, CDR2 YYEEEE. V was shortened by 3 bases and J by 1 base, with 13 bases between the two germline ends. The CDR3 loop is CASSSSSRGNTEAFF. DNA for the CDR3: TGTGCCAGCAGCTCGAGTAGTCGGGGGAACACTGAAGCTTTCTTT.

The rearrangement links TRBV4-1 to TRBJ2-5; D is ambiguous. CDR3 length: 15 amino acids. CDR1 is MGHRA and CDR2 is YSYEKL in the germline V gene. The V gene lost 2 bases and the J gene lost 1 base, with 11 bases spanning the gap. This chain's CDR3 is CASSQLLSTQETQYF. CDR3 nucleotide sequence: TGCGCCAGCAGCCAATTATTGAGCACCCAAGAGACCCAGTACTTC.

This sequence joins TRBV27 and TRBJ2-7; 7 positions match TRBD1. Germline V gene sequence: CDR1 MNHEY, CDR2 SMNVEV (reference sequence). The CDR3 covers 14 residues. J was trimmed by 3 bases and V by 5 bases; bases with no gene match: 7. In nucleotides, the CDR3 is TGTGCCAGCAGTCCCCGGCGACAGGGCTACGAGCAGTACTTC. It translates to CASSPRRQGYEQYF.

This chain links TRBV28 with TRBJ1-2; 11 positions match TRBD1. V shed 4 bases and J 7 bases; nucleotides not matched to a gene: 8. Germline values: CDR1 MDHEN, CDR2 SYDVKM. The CDR3 length is 15 residues. This CDR3 reads CASSSPRTGGFGYTF. DNA for the CDR3: TGTGCCAGCAGTTCCCCCCGGACAGGGGGCTTTGGCTACACCTTC.

This clone showed up many times. The chain employs TRBV11-1 and TRBJ1-1; D is uncertain. V lost 3 bases, J lost 1 base, and 12 bases lay in between. This CDR3 has 15 residues. Germline V CDR1 and CDR2: SGHAT, FQDESV (reference sequence). The CDR3 here is CASSLLTGSNTEAFF. In DNA, the CDR3 is TGTGCCAGCAGCTTGCTGACTGGGTCGAACACTGAAGCTTTCTTT.